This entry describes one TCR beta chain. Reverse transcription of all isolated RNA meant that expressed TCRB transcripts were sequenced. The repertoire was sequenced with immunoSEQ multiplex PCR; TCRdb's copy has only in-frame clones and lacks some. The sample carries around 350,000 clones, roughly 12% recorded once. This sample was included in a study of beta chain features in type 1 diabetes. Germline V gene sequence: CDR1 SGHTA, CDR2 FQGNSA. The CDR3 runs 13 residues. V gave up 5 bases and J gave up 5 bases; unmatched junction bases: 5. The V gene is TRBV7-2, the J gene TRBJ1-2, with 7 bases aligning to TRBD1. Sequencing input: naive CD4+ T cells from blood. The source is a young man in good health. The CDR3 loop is CASSPTGEYGYTF. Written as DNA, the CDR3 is TGTGCCAGCAGCCCTACAGGGGAGTATGGCTACACCTTC.